These 27 T cell receptor beta chains were all obtained from the same sample, sequenced in a study of T cell responses to AZD1222 COVID-19 vaccine. Method: immunoSEQ multiplex PCR; TCRdb's copy keeps in-frame clones and lacks some. Of 100,000 to 150,000 clones listed, roughly 84% were seen once; the top ten hold roughly 12%. The specimen was peripheral blood, collected on day 0 of AZD1222 vaccination. These receptors were collected from an adult in good health.

The J gene is TRBJ1-2, the V gene TRBV29-1; 8 nucleotides line up with TRBD1. The V gene's germline CDR1 is SQVTM and CDR2 ANQGSEA. This CDR3 contains 11 residues. With 6 bases clipped from V and 7 bases from J, the junction kept 4 bases outside the gene matches. The CDR3 DNA reads TGCAGCGTCGGGACAGGTTCTGGCTACACCTTC. Translated: CSVGTGSGYTF.

J is TRBJ1-3 and V is TRBV10-3; TRBD1 is a possible D gene (5 bases). V lost 6 bases to trimming and J lost 1 base, with 25 bases between them. The germline CDR1 and CDR2 sequences are ENHRY and SYGVKD. The CDR3 extends over 19 amino acids. The CDR3 DNA reads TGTGCCATCAGGGGGGGAACAGACGGCCCCTCGTTATCTGGAAACACCATATATTTT. Translating gives CAIRGGTDGPSLSGNTIYF.

The CDR3 sequence: CASSLSGSSYEQYF. The CDR3 coding sequence is TGTGCCAGCAGCCTATCGGGGAGCTCCTACGAGCAGTACTTC. J is TRBJ2-7 and V is TRBV5-6; perhaps TRBD2 as D (5 bases). V was pared by 4 bases and J by 0 bases, with 11 bases between. The germline V gene has CDR1 SGHDT and CDR2 YYEEEE. The CDR3 spans 14 residues.

This clone has just a few counts. The chain combines TRBV7-9 with TRBJ2-6; D is ambiguous. This CDR3 region has 16 residues. V was pared by 5 bases and J by 2 bases, with 13 bases between. Germline assignment: CDR1 SEHNR and CDR2 FQNEAQ (reference sequence). CDR3 sequence reads: CASSRPPRPGANVLTF. The CDR3 bases are TGTGCCAGCAGCCGACCCCCCCGTCCTGGGGCCAACGTCCTGACTTTC.

A few counts support this clone. The chain recombines TRBV9 with TRBJ2-1; D gene uncertain. Trimming left V 4 bases short and J 4 bases short, with 9 bases between. CDR3 length equals 13 residues. In germline, CDR1 is SGDLS, CDR2 YYNGEE. The CDR3 is CASSPRGYNEQFF. The DNA for the CDR3 is TGTGCCAGCAGCCCCCGTGGTTACAATGAGCAGTTCTTC. Full variable domain (remainder filled in from reference TRBV9 and TRBJ2-1): DSGVTQTPKHLITATGQRVTLRCSPRSGDLSVYWYQQSLDQGLQFLIQYYNGEERAKGNILERFSAQQFPDLHSELNLSSLELGDSALYFCASSPRGYNEQFFGPGTRLTVL.

This chain connects TRBV27 to TRBJ1-5; TRBD1 matches 10 bases. Losses at the gene ends were 8 bases for V and 5 bases for J; bases not matched to a gene: 9. The CDR3 extends over 15 amino acids. Germline V CDR1 and CDR2: MNHEY, SMNVEV (reference sequence). CDR3 residues: CASSTGTGAHQPQHF. The DNA of the CDR3 is TGTGCCAGCTCAACCGGGACAGGGGCTCATCAGCCCCAGCATTTT.

This chain connects TRBV28 to TRBJ1-2; D remains unclear. This CDR3 contains 13 residues. Germline V lookup: CDR1 MDHEN, CDR2 SYDVKM. V was clipped by 8 bases and J by 0 bases, with 10 bases between them. CDR3 sequence (DNA): TGTGCCAGCCGCGGTGGGACTAACTATGGCTACACCTTC. Translation: CASRGGTNYGYTF.

This clone was seen once. The V call is TRBV12-3 or TRBV12-4, the J call TRBJ2-7; TRBD2 might be the D (6 bases). The V gene lost 4 bases and the J gene lost 6 bases, with 10 bases spanning the gap. The CDR3 contains 12 residues. The CDR3 bases are TGTGCCAGCAGTTCCCTAGCGCGCGAGCAGTACTTC. This codes for CASSSLAREQYF.

This clone was detected once. V is TRBV12-3 or TRBV12-4 and J is TRBJ2-7; 7 nucleotides line up with TRBD1. This CDR3 comprises 13 residues. The trim removed 5 bases at V and 2 bases at J, leaving 3 bases unmatched. The CDR3 sequence: CASSNTGAYEQYF. Here the CDR3 DNA reads TGTGCCAGCAGTAATACAGGGGCCTACGAGCAGTACTTC.

This chain joins TRBV10-3 and TRBJ1-1; TRBD1 matches at 11 bases. This CDR3 is 14 amino acids long. V dropped 6 bases and J dropped 5; count of bases not matched to a gene: 5. Germline V gene data show CDR1 as ENHRY and CDR2 as SYGVKD. The CDR3 here is CAISAGQGGTEAFF. The CDR3 DNA follows: TGTGCCATCAGCGCGGGACAGGGGGGGACTGAAGCTTTCTTT.

This clone was seen only once. The chain has TRBV7-2 and TRBJ2-1, with a tentative D call TRBD2 (5 bases). This CDR3 comprises 14 residues. V dropped 5 bases and J dropped 10 bases, with 18 bases sitting between them. Looked up from germline, CDR1 is SGHTA and CDR2 is FQGNSA. The CDR3 nucleotides are TGTGCCAGCAGCCCACTGAGGATGGGGAGCGAGCAGTTCTTC. This sequence encodes CASSPLRMGSEQFF.

The table lists this clone with a count of one. Here the CDR3 reads CASSERWGQGGYTF. In nucleotides, the CDR3 is TGTGCCAGCAGTGAAAGGTGGGGACAGGGTGGCTACACCTTC. This chain uses TRBV6-1 with TRBJ1-2; TRBD1 matches at 9 bases. The CDR3 sequence is 14 residues long. The ends lost 2 bases at V and 7 bases at J; junction bases unmatched: 5. CDR1 and CDR2 (germline): MNHNS, SASEGT.

The V call is TRBV30, the J call TRBJ2-7, with TRBD1 identical over 11 bases. This CDR3 has 13 amino acids. Germline-derived CDR1 and CDR2 are GTSNPN and SVGIG (reference sequence). Losses at the gene ends were 4 bases for V and 5 bases for J; bases not matched to a gene: 4. This CDR3 is CAWTMGQGDEQYF. The CDR3 DNA sequence: TGTGCCTGGACTATGGGACAGGGGGACGAGCAGTACTTC.

This clone was recorded once. The V call is TRBV28, the J call TRBJ2-7; TRBD2 aligns across 12 bases. Losses at the gene ends were 5 bases for V and 7 bases for J; bases not matched to a gene: 15. The CDR3 totals 17 residues. Per the germline V gene, CDR1 is MDHEN and CDR2 is SYDVKM. This chain's CDR3 is CASSALAGGPSVGEQYF. As DNA, the CDR3 is TGTGCCAGCAGTGCGCTAGCGGGAGGGCCCTCAGTGGGGGAGCAGTACTTC.

The V and J genes are TRBV28 and TRBJ2-7; 9 positions agree with TRBD2. V was clipped by 2 bases and J by 2 bases; unmatched bases: 1. This CDR3 region has 14 residues. CDR1 and CDR2 from the germline V gene are MDHEN and SYDVKM. The CDR3 loop is CASSLVAGAYEQYF. The CDR3, as DNA: TGTGCCAGCAGTTTAGTAGCGGGAGCCTACGAGCAGTACTTC. The full variable domain, rest sourced from reference TRBV28 and TRBJ2-7, is DVKVTQSSRYLVKRTGEKVFLECVQDMDHENMFWYRQDPGLGLRLIYFSYDVKMKEKGDIPEGYSVSREKKERFSLILESASTNQTSMYLCASSLVAGAYEQYFGPGTRLTVT.

The CDR3 is CASRPGGIVTEAFF. CDR3 bases: TGTGCCAGCAGACCAGGGGGAATAGTCACTGAAGCTTTCTTT. The chain combines TRBV7-9 with TRBJ1-1; 7 bases are shared with TRBD1. The ends lost 6 bases at V and 4 bases at J; junction bases unmatched: 8. CDR1 is SEHNR, CDR2 FQNEAQ, per germline (reference sequence). This CDR3 comprises 14 residues.

This chain joins TRBV18 and TRBJ2-7, with no clear D. V was pared by 3 bases and J by 6 bases, with 12 bases between. The CDR3 covers 13 residues. CDR1 is KGHSH, CDR2 LQKENI, per germline. CDR3 sequence reads: CASSPNPAREQYF. In DNA form, the CDR3 reads TGTGCCAGCTCACCGAATCCCGCCCGCGAGCAGTACTTC.

V gene TRBV7-2 combines with J gene TRBJ1-5; TRBD1 might be the D (6 bases). CDR1 SGHTA and CDR2 FQGNSA come from the germline V gene. The CDR3 is made up of 14 amino acids. Trimming cost V 5 bases and J 4 bases, with 12 bases left between them. The CDR3 region has the DNA TGTGCCAGCAGCCTGATAGGGGGAAATCAGCCCCAGCATTTT. It is translated as CASSLIGGNQPQHF.

The chain joins TRBV6-5 to TRBJ2-7, with D perhaps matching TRBD1 (6 bases). The CDR3 has 15 amino acids. Looked up from germline, CDR1 is MNHEY and CDR2 is SVGAGI. The V and J ends lost 2 bases and 8 bases respectively, with 19 bases between them. In DNA form, the CDR3 reads TGTGCCAGCAGTTACGGGGGCAGAGTGGGGGTTCAGCAGTACTTC. Residues: CASSYGGRVGVQQYF.

Here the CDR3 DNA reads TGTGCCAGCAGCGCTTCGGACCGGACGTCCTACGAGCAGTACTTC. Translating it yields CASSASDRTSYEQYF. The chain combines TRBV9 with TRBJ2-7, with no clear D. The V gene lost 3 bases and the J gene lost 1 base, with 14 bases spanning the gap. This CDR3 is built from 15 residues. CDR1 and CDR2 (germline): SGDLS, YYNGEE.

The chain uses TRBV10-3 and TRBJ2-2; TRBD1 matches at 9 bases. Germline V gene sequence: CDR1 ENHRY, CDR2 SYGVKD. J gave up 4 bases and V 6 bases, and 6 bases lay outside the gene matches. CDR3 length equals 15 residues. DNA for the CDR3: TGTGCCATCAGCGACCTGACAGGGGGCACCGGGGAGCTGTTTTTT. This codes for CAISDLTGGTGELFF.

This clone showed up just a few times. The J gene is TRBJ2-7, the V gene TRBV9, with TRBD1 matching over 11 bases. V was clipped by 2 bases and J by 3 bases; unmatched bases: 7. CDR3 size: 16 residues. The germline V gene has CDR1 SGDLS and CDR2 YYNGEE. This CDR3 is CASSVGQGANDYEQYF. In nucleotides, the CDR3 is TGTGCCAGCAGCGTTGGACAGGGGGCGAACGACTACGAGCAGTACTTC. The whole variable domain, remainder taken from reference TRBV9 and TRBJ2-7, is DSGVTQTPKHLITATGQRVTLRCSPRSGDLSVYWYQQSLDQGLQFLIQYYNGEERAKGNILERFSAQQFPDLHSELNLSSLELGDSALYFCASSVGQGANDYEQYFGPGTRLTVT.

The chain joins TRBV24-1 to TRBJ2-3, with 11 nucleotides matching TRBD2. Germline assignment: CDR1 KGHDR and CDR2 SFDVKD. The CDR3 is made up of 17 amino acids. V dropped 4 bases and J dropped 2; count of bases not matched to a gene: 7. CDR3 sequence reads: CATSEMILAGDTDTQYF. As DNA, the CDR3 is TGTGCCACCAGTGAGATGATACTAGCGGGAGACACAGATACGCAGTATTTT.

This chain's CDR3 is CASKIGRGQFGNTIYF. The CDR3 DNA sequence: TGTGCCAGCAAGATTGGTAGGGGGCAATTTGGAAACACCATATATTTT. This chain joins TRBV7-2 and TRBJ1-3, with 7 bases that match TRBD1. Germline lookup yields CDR1 SGHTA and CDR2 FQGNSA. The CDR3 is 16 amino acids. The V and J ends lost 7 bases and 3 bases, in that order; junction bases with no gene match: 12. The full variable domain, completed using reference TRBV7-2 and TRBJ1-3, is GAGVSQSPSNKVTEKGKDVELRCDPISGHTALYWYRQSLGQGLEFLIYFQGNSAPDKSGLPSDRFSAERTGGSVSTLTIQRTQQEDSAVYLCASKIGRGQFGNTIYFGEGSWLTVV.

The V and J genes are TRBV11-1 and TRBJ2-1; 11 bases agree with TRBD2. Germline CDR1 reads SGHAT; CDR2 reads FQDESV (reference sequence). This CDR3 contains 16 residues. J lost 7 bases, V lost 5 bases, and 10 bases had no gene match. The CDR3 sequence is CASSLLAGGPLNEQFF. CDR3 sequence (DNA): TGTGCCAGCAGCCTTTTAGCGGGAGGGCCGTTGAATGAGCAGTTCTTC.

This sequence joins TRBV2 and TRBJ2-2, with 10 positions matching TRBD1. The V gene end was trimmed by 6 bases and the J gene end by 4 bases; junction bases not matched to a gene: 5. The length of the CDR3 is 15 residues. Germline values: CDR1 SNHLY, CDR2 FYNNEI. The CDR3 DNA reads as TGTGCCAGCAGGGTTAGGACAGGGGGCACCGGGGAGCTGTTTTTT. Its translation is CASRVRTGGTGELFF.

The rearrangement uses TRBV11-2 and TRBJ1-1; D remains ambiguous. The CDR3 totals 15 residues. With 2 bases removed from V and 0 bases from J, the gap between germline ends came to 10 bases. Germline V gene sequence: CDR1 SGHAT, CDR2 FQNNGV. The DNA for the CDR3 is TGTGCCAGCAGCTTAAAGGAGGGTCTGAACACTGAAGCTTTCTTT. Amino acids: CASSLKEGLNTEAFF.